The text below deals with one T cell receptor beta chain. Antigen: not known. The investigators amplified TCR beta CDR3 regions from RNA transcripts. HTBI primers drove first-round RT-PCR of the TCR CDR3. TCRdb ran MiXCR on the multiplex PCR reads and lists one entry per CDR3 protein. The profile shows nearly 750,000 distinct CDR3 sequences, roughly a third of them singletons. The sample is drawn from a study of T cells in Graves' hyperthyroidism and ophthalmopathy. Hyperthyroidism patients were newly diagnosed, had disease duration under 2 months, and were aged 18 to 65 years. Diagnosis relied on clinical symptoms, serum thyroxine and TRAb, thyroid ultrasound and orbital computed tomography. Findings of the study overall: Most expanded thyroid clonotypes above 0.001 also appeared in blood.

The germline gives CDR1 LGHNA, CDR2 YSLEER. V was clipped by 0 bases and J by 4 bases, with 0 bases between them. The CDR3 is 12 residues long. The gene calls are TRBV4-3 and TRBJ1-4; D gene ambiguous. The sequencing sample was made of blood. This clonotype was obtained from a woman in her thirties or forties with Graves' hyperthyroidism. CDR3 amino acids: CASSQDNEKLFF. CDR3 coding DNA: TGCGCCAGCAGCCAAGATAATGAAAAACTGTTTTTT.